This is a list of T cell receptor beta chains from one sample in a study of OX40 agonist ivuxolimab in advanced cancers. Using immunoSEQ multiplex PCR, the repertoire was profiled, and TCRdb retains in-frame clones only, with some absent. The table has 60,000 or so clones, around 84% seen once. The sequencing here drew on CD4+ or CD8+ T cells sorted from blood, taken in a trial of the OX40 agonist ivuxolimab. The receptors here all came from an adult with an advanced solid tumor such as melanoma, head and neck, liver or kidney cancer. The CDR3 runs from the conserved cysteine through the conserved F or W. Expanded clones are given a class, and other clones once, few, many or no size at all.

CASSPRDGLTYNEQFF | once | TRBJ2-1 | TRBV18
CASSRTGGEETQYF | - | TRBJ2-5 | TRBV7-9
CASTRSGYEQYF | - | TRBJ2-7 | TRBV2
CASSRWDGKEQYF | once | TRBJ2-7 | TRBV7-9
CSVGEFQETQYF | - | TRBJ2-5 | TRBV29-1
CASSQNTGTGKEKLFF | - | TRBJ1-4 | TRBV7-6
CASVSLRGRENTEAFF | - | TRBJ1-1 | TRBV11-2
CASSQDGWDLQPQHF | - | TRBJ1-5 | TRBV4-1
CASSTGTGNEKLFF | - | TRBJ1-4 | TRBV5-4
CSVPDGGAKDTQYF | - | TRBJ2-3 | TRBV29-1
CASSVGDSNYGYTF | - | TRBJ1-2 | TRBV9
CASSSQDGYTF | - | TRBJ1-2 | TRBV18
CSAPKGYTQYF | - | TRBJ2-3 | TRBV20-1
CASSPSGQGKQPQHF | once | TRBJ1-5 | TRBV27
CASGQDLTSNSPLHF | - | TRBJ1-6 | TRBV14
CASSDIAGARNEQFF | - | TRBJ2-1 | TRBV25-1
CASSVGQGGGPYEQYF | - | TRBJ2-7 | TRBV9
CASSLQGNEQFF | - | TRBJ2-1 | TRBV5-1
CASSLAIQVVDEQFF | - | TRBJ2-1 | TRBV7-2
CASSNRDSFYTDTQYF | - | TRBJ2-3 | TRBV19
CASSPRQSSSSYEQYF | - | TRBJ2-7 | TRBV5-1
CAWSGGRGRSDTQYF | - | TRBJ2-3 | TRBV30
CGGGPIFYF | - | TRBJ2-3 | TRBV25-1
CASSLGGSTEAFF | - | TRBJ1-1 | TRBV5-5
CASSPDRGGETQYF | once | TRBJ2-5 | TRBV18
CASSLAAENNEKLFF | - | TRBJ1-4 | TRBV5-1
CASSLPDHYLNGYTF | - | TRBJ1-2 | TRBV28
CASSQFRDTNEQFF | once | TRBJ2-1 | TRBV18
CASNRYMNTEAFF | - | TRBJ1-1 | TRBV2
CASSLPGQTDTQYF | once | TRBJ2-3 | TRBV5-1
CASSPPGQGTDTQYF | - | TRBJ2-3 | TRBV18
CASSLPLRQGYTGELFF | - | TRBJ2-2 | TRBV5-1
CASREPGQGHYEQYF | - | TRBJ2-7 | TRBV27
CASSFDGGPGELFF | - | TRBJ2-2 | TRBV11-2
CASSPPGGKANYGYTF | - | TRBJ1-2 | TRBV14
CSVVGTAKETQYF | - | TRBJ2-5 | TRBV29-1
CASSSPTSGWDCEQYF | - | TRBJ2-7 | TRBV21-1
CASSQESGGAWNTEAFF | - | TRBJ1-1 | TRBV4-1
CATSRTSYNEQFF | - | TRBJ2-1 | TRBV6-1
CASSSTGAEQYF | few | TRBJ2-7 | TRBV27
CASRGDRAGGEKLFF | - | TRBJ1-4 | TRBV2
CASSLNLGSQGGEQFF | - | TRBJ2-1 | TRBV7-8
CASSIGQPGSYEQYF | - | TRBJ2-7 | TRBV19
CASSSNRGYEQYF | - | TRBJ2-7 | TRBV11-1
CASSYSGFGGPQHF | - | TRBJ1-5 | TRBV6-5
CASSPITGTNYEQYF | - | TRBJ2-7 | TRBV18
CASSADIDYGYTF | - | TRBJ1-2 | TRBV4-2
CASSGGGTKETQYF | - | TRBJ2-5 | TRBV6-1
CASSYSWARTNEKLFF | - | TRBJ1-4 | TRBV6-5
CASSRRQGISGNTIYF | - | TRBJ1-3 | TRBV27
CASSDNWGSNEQFF | - | TRBJ2-1 | TRBV25-1
CASSEMTGPGYGYTF | - | TRBJ1-2 | TRBV6-1
CASSETGAKGPQHF | - | TRBJ1-5 | TRBV5-1
CASSPPPANTEAFF | - | TRBJ1-1 | TRBV18